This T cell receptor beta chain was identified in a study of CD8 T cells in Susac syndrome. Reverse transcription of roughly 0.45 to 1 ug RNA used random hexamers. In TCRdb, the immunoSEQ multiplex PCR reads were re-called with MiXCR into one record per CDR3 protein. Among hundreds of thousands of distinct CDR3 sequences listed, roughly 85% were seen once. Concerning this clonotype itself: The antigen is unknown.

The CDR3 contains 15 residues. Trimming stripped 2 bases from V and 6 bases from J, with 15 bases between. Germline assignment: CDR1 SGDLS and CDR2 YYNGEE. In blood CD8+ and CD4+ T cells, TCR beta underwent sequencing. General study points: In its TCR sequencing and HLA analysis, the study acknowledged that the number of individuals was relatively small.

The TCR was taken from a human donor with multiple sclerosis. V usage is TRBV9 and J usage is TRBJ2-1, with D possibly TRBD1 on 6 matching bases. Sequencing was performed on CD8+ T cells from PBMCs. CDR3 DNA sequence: TGTGCCAGCAGCGTTTCCGGGACACAGGGCAATGAGCAGTTCTTC. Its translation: CASSVSGTQGNEQFF. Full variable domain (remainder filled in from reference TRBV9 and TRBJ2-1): DSGVTQTPKHLITATGQRVTLRCSPRSGDLSVYWYQQSLDQGLQFLIQYYNGEERAKGNILERFSAQQFPDLHSELNLSSLELGDSALYFCASSVSGTQGNEQFFGPGTRLTVL.